This T cell receptor (beta chain) was captured in a study of type 1 regulatory T cells. With respect to this clonotype: Its antigen is as yet unknown.

TCRdb reanalysed the reads using MiXCR and keeps one entry per CDR3 protein. The table has tens of thousands of distinct CDR3 sequences, 72% seen once. V was clipped by 6 bases and J by 9 bases, with 14 bases between them. CDR3 length equals 11 residues. CDR1 DFQATT and CDR2 SNEGSKA come from the germline V gene (reference sequence). This TCR was recovered from a human donor in good health. The sample was cultured T cells, either the whole culture or a sorted T cell fraction (not recorded which). Subset defined: Tr1-enriched cell product generated in vitro against host alloantigens. The genes are TRBV20-1 and TRBJ1-1; D call uncertain. The CDR3 sequence: CSAQLGGKAFF. The CDR3 nucleotides read TGCAGTGCCCAATTGGGTGGCAAAGCTTTCTTT.